These T cell receptor beta chains were read from a single sample in a study of blood T cell repertoires in COVID-19. Using immunoSEQ multiplex PCR, the repertoire was profiled, and TCRdb retains in-frame clones only, with some absent. The top ten hold around 6.3% of the sample, which has about 130,000 clones, roughly 87% seen once. Sequencing was performed on peripheral blood. The receptors come from an elderly man with active or convalescent COVID-19. Each CDR3 is given with its conserved first and last residue. A D gene is named only where the DNA matches it firmly. For some rows the clone size is stated as once, few or many, or as a class when expanded; others skip it.

NA TRBJ1-1 TRBD1 TRBV4-3 CASSQPYRGAEAFF TGCGCCAGCAGCCAACCCTACAGGGGAGCTGAAGCTTTCTTT
NA TRBJ1-4 NA TRBV7-9 CASSLDSSGKLFF TGTGCCAGCAGCTTAGACAGTAGCGGAAAACTGTTTTTT
NA TRBJ1-1 NA TRBV5-1 CASSLSAGNTEAFF TGCGCCAGCAGCCTCTCCGCGGGGAACACTGAAGCTTTCTTT
NA TRBJ1-2 TRBD1 TRBV14 CASSQDRGQWGYTF TGTGCCAGCAGCCAAGACAGGGGGCAGTGGGGCTACACCTTC
NA TRBJ1-1 NA TRBV5-1 CASSLGSETPEAFF TGCGCCAGCAGCTTGGGATCGGAGACCCCTGAAGCTTTCTTT
few TRBJ1-2 TRBD1 TRBV7-9 CASSYSGTGGVGYTF TGTGCCAGCAGCTACTCCGGGACAGGGGGCGTTGGCTACACCTTC
NA TRBJ2-7 NA TRBV3-1/TRBV3-2 CASSQEGPRAGEQYF TGTGCCAGCAGCCAAGAAGGGCCCAGGGCTGGCGAGCAGTACTTC
NA TRBJ1-5 NA TRBV28 CASSRDMGQPQHF TGTGCCAGCAGTCGGGACATGGGACAGCCCCAGCATTTT
NA TRBJ2-3 NA TRBV3-1/TRBV3-2 CASSQDGSEGGTDTQYF TGTGCCAGCAGCCAAGATGGGTCGGAGGGTGGGACAGATACGCAGTATTTT
NA TRBJ1-3 NA TRBV5-4 CASSLARGNTIYF TGTGCCAGCAGCTTGGCCAGGGGAAACACCATATATTTT
NA TRBJ2-5 NA TRBV5-1 CASSLGVIGGKETQYF TGCGCCAGCAGCTTGGGAGTTATTGGAGGAAAAGAGACCCAGTACTTC
NA TRBJ1-2 TRBD1 TRBV5-5 CASSLRLAGGAGYTF TGTGCCAGCAGCTTGAGGTTGGCAGGGGGCGCCGGCTACACCTTC
NA TRBJ1-2 TRBD1 TRBV19 CASSQGTESGYTF TGTGCCAGTAGTCAAGGGACAGAGAGTGGCTACACCTTC
NA TRBJ1-2 NA TRBV27 CASSPGANYGYTF TGTGCCAGCAGTCCGGGAGCTAACTATGGCTACACCTTC
few TRBJ2-3 NA TRBV7-9 CASRSASVNTQYF TGTGCCAGCAGGTCCGCCAGCGTAAATACGCAGTATTTT
NA TRBJ2-7 TRBD2 TRBV19 CASSIYSGGPAYEQYF TGTGCCAGTAGCATATATAGCGGGGGGCCAGCCTACGAGCAGTACTTC
NA TRBJ2-1 TRBD2 TRBV4-1 CASSQDRPIGTSAYNEQFF TGCGCCAGCAGCCAAGATAGGCCCATCGGGACTAGCGCCTACAATGAGCAGTTCTTC
once TRBJ2-7 TRBD1 TRBV5-1 CASSLDIGTGKTYEQYF TGCGCCAGCAGCTTGGATATTGGGACAGGGAAAACCTACGAGCAGTACTTC
NA TRBJ1-5 NA TRBV2 CASSVRGGNQPQHF TGTGCCAGCAGTGTCAGGGGTGGGAATCAGCCCCAGCATTTT
many TRBJ2-6 NA TRBV14 CASSLVRTAGANVLTF TGTGCCAGCAGCCTTGTACGGACAGCTGGGGCCAACGTCCTGACTTTC
NA TRBJ2-3 NA TRBV18 CASSPGRATDTQYF TGTGCCAGCTCACCCGGGCGGGCTACAGATACGCAGTATTTT
once TRBJ2-1 NA TRBV24-1 CATSDLRGRTSPQFF TGTGCCACCAGTGATTTGCGGGGTCGAACCTCCCCGCAGTTCTTC